The source of this T cell receptor beta chain is a study of blood T cells in healthy people across ages (dated by TCRdb to between 2015 and 2016). With respect to the entire study: Template switching captured roughly one uniquely barcoded TCR beta cDNA molecule per two T cells in model experiments. Age-related changes in TCR beta repertoire diversity were measured in the study by deep sequencing normalized with unique cDNA molecular identifiers. Four age groups were formed from the donors: young (average about 17 years), middle-aged (approximately 39), aged (around 68) and long-lived (roughly 81). To avoid experimental bias, donors of different ages were randomly spread across the sequencing lanes. Two additional independent replicas of 1 million unique cDNA reads from the same blood draw were analyzed for two donors (one aged 18 to 30 and one aged 80 or older).

Systemically healthy Caucasian individuals from Russia, around 39 in total and aged about 6 to 95 years, were included as donors. Ten milliliters of peripheral blood were drawn from each donor into EDTA-treated Vacutainer tubes. Ficoll-Paque density-gradient centrifugation was used to isolate PBMCs, with at least 6 million obtained per sample. Total RNA, at least 6 micrograms per sample, was extracted from PBMCs with Trizol reagent. The percentages of naive CD45RAhigh/CD27high T cells were determined by flow cytometry on a PBMC aliquot from every donor. Library preparation used 5' RACE. The sequencer was an Illumina HiSeq 2500. A second PCR of about 6 to 11 cycles was performed with a sample-barcoded 5' primer and a J-beta primer mix. A unique molecular identifier was introduced onto each TCR beta cDNA molecule by a template-switch 5' adaptor carrying 12 random nucleotides. Each sample yielded at least 3 million CDR3-containing paired-end reads. First-strand cDNA was synthesized from all RNA with the Mint cDNA synthesis kit, primed by a TRBC-specific oligonucleotide. Following uracil-DNA glycosylase treatment, all cDNA underwent a first 18-cycle PCR with the universal primers M1SS and BC2_uni_R. Regarding the original processing steps: For normalization, 1 million high-quality reads were randomly selected from each sample, with every read carrying a distinct molecular identifier. Instead of being binned into consensus sequences, reads with shared molecular identifiers were discarded. MiTCR, with a Q25 quality threshold and the strictest error-elimination algorithm, was used for CDR3 identification, clonotype clustering and error correction. Lower-bound total TCR beta diversity was estimated with a nonparametric unseen species model using Euler transformation. The raw public data were reprocessed by TCRdb itself: fastp quality trimming at Q25, MiXCR clonotype calling, in-frame beta chains only. Merged by CDR3 protein, the rows form single entries marked with the most common genes and DNA. The V and J calls come from TCRdb's annotation, not from the publication. Present in this sample are roughly 800,000 distinct CDR3 sequences, roughly 60% of which were seen just once. Together, the top ten hold 20% to 25% of the sample.

In the case of this clonotype: No cognate antigen has been identified for it. No base quality information exists; no much larger clone differs at one position.

The paper as a whole reports these results and caveats: Conclusive comparison of naive and antigen-experienced compartments was prevented by the profiling of bulk unsorted PBMCs. As age increased, observed TCR beta diversity per million T cells dropped in a roughly linear way, and a significant reduction was already evident by age 40. Compared with the aged group, the long-lived group had more naive CD4+ T cells, fewer expanded clones and increased TCR diversity, a pattern suggesting age selection. Donor CMV infection status was unknown, potentially confounding age-related changes in expanded clonotypes. Estimates of total diversity from one million sequenced T cells were regarded as lower bounds and underestimates. The percentage of naive T cells measured by flow cytometry correlated strongly with observed TCR beta diversity.

Looking up the germline V gene (reference sequence) yields CDR1 DFQATT and CDR2 SNEGSKA. Relative to germline, V is 4 bases shorter and J is 2 bases shorter, with 15 bases between their ends. Reading from cysteine to phenylalanine, the CDR3 counts 14 amino acids. CDR3 DNA is the only sequence kept; it has 42 bases, read in frame from the first base. Sequences were obtained from blood. In this chain, TRBV20-1 is recombined with TRBJ2-7; the D gene is not confidently resolved. This TCR derives from a man aged 25 to 45 in good health. The DNA is TGCAGTGCTATCGAGGTAGTTGATACCTACGAGCAGTACTTC. This yields the protein CSAIEVVDTYEQYF.